This is a list of T cell receptor beta chains from one sample in a study of human T cells and chemical hapten exposure. TCRdb redid the calling of the RACE reads with MiXCR, one entry per CDR3 protein. This sample has over 300,000 distinct CDR3 sequences; roughly 5% occur once, and the top ten carry 2% to 3%. The sequencing used whole blood, collected in connection with sensitization to the hapten diphenylcyclopropenone (DPC). The receptors derive from a woman in her 50s with alopecia areata. Some clones in this sample may be carry-over from other donors' samples. CDR3s include the opening cysteine and the closing phenylalanine or tryptophan. The D gene is left open where the match is weak. Expanded clones get a size class; other rows say once, few or many, or leave the size out.

DNA	CDR3	V	size	J	D
TGTGCCAGCAGCGTAGCTGGGACTACCAATGAGCAGTTCTTC	CASSVAGTTNEQFF	TRBV9	few	TRBJ2-1	TRBD2
TGTGCCAGCTCACCAACAGGGAGCGAGCAGTTCTTC	CASSPTGSEQFF	TRBV18	few	TRBJ2-1	-
TGCAGTGCTAGAGGTAGCTCGCTAGCCTACGAGCAGTACTTC	CSARGSSLAYEQYF	TRBV20-1	many	TRBJ2-7	-
TGTGCCATCCAAATGGGGGGTTTACAGACCCAGTACTTC	CAIQMGGLQTQYF	TRBV12-3/TRBV12-4	many	TRBJ2-5	-
TGCAGCGTTGCAGGGGGCACAGATACGCAGTATTTT	CSVAGGTDTQYF	TRBV29-1	many	TRBJ2-3	-
TGCGCCAGCAGCCAAGATCTGGGCAGCGGCTACACCTTC	CASSQDLGSGYTF	TRBV4-3	many	TRBJ1-2	-
TGCGCCAGCAGCTTTCTTGGAATGGGAAACACCATATATTTT	CASSFLGMGNTIYF	TRBV5-1	-	TRBJ1-3	-
TGTGCCAGCAGCTTGATTGACAGTGGGGAGCAGTACTTC	CASSLIDSGEQYF	TRBV5-6	few	TRBJ2-7	-
TGTGCCAGCAGTTACACCCTAGCGGGCTGGGATGAGCAGTTCTTC	CASSYTLAGWDEQFF	TRBV6-2/TRBV6-3	many	TRBJ2-1	TRBD2
TGTGCCAGCAGTTTTGGCGTGGAGCAGTTCTTC	CASSFGVEQFF	TRBV12-3/TRBV12-4	many	TRBJ2-1	-
TGTGCCAGCAGCGTCGGGACTAGCGGGGGGGCCGGATCCTACCAAGAGACCCAGTACTTC	CASSVGTSGGAGSYQETQYF	TRBV11-3	-	TRBJ2-5	TRBD2
TGCAGCGTTGACCTAGCGGGAGGCAATGAGCAGTTCTTC	CSVDLAGGNEQFF	TRBV29-1	many	TRBJ2-1	TRBD2
TGTGCCAGCAGTCCGGACCCGGCCGGGGAGCTGTTTTTT	CASSPDPAGELFF	TRBV12-3/TRBV12-4	many	TRBJ2-2	-
TGCAGTGCTAGAGCCACTAGCGGGGGGTGGACAGATACGCAGTATTTT	CSARATSGGWTDTQYF	TRBV20-1	few	TRBJ2-3	TRBD2
TGTGCCAGCTCAAACGACAGGCGGAACACCGGGGAGCTGTTTTTT	CASSNDRRNTGELFF	TRBV18	-	TRBJ2-2	-
TGTGCCAGCAGCCCCAAAAGGACTAGCGGTTTGGATACGCAGTATTTT	CASSPKRTSGLDTQYF	TRBV12-3/TRBV12-4	many	TRBJ2-3	TRBD2
TGTGCCTCAGGGGATGGAGGGGCGCAGGCAGATACGCAGTATTTT	CASGDGGAQADTQYF	TRBV10-3	-	TRBJ2-3	-
TGTGCCAGCAGCCGCCTGACAGCCAACACTGAAGCTTTCTTT	CASSRLTANTEAFF	TRBV11-2	many	TRBJ1-1	-
TGTGCCAGCAGTTACTCGAAACAGGACAGGGGGCCCAGGTATGGCAATCAGCCCCAGCATTTT	CASSYSKQDRGPRYGNQPQHF	TRBV6-7	few	TRBJ1-5	TRBD1
TGTGCCAGCAGACCTCAGGGGCCCTACGAGCAGTACTTC	CASRPQGPYEQYF	TRBV12-3/TRBV12-4	-	TRBJ2-7	-
TGTGCCAGCAGTTTAGGATGGTCTGGGGCCAACGTCCTGACTTTC	CASSLGWSGANVLTF	TRBV12-3/TRBV12-4	many	TRBJ2-6	-
TGTGCCAGCAGTTTAAGTAGGGGACAACAAGAGACCCAGTACTTC	CASSLSRGQQETQYF	TRBV12-3/TRBV12-4	many	TRBJ2-5	-
TGCAGTGCTAGAGATAGGAGCGGTTTAAACATTCAGTACTTC	CSARDRSGLNIQYF	TRBV20-1	few	TRBJ2-4	-
TGTGCCAGCGCGGGCGCGAACACCGGGGAGCTGTTTTTT	CASAGANTGELFF	TRBV6-5	many	TRBJ2-2	-
TGCAGCGTTGTCCGGGGGCAAGAGACCCAGTACTTC	CSVVRGQETQYF	TRBV29-1	few	TRBJ2-5	-
TGTGCCAGCAGTTTATCGATAAGTAATCAGCCCCAGCATTTT	CASSLSISNQPQHF	TRBV27	-	TRBJ1-5	-
TGTGCCACCAGTGATGCAGCTTACAATGAGCAGTTCTTC	CATSDAAYNEQFF	TRBV24-1	-	TRBJ2-1	-
TGTGCCAGCAGCTTTCTCCGGGACAGGGGAAATCAGCCCCAGCATTTT	CASSFLRDRGNQPQHF	TRBV7-8	many	TRBJ1-5	TRBD1
-	CASSILGDTQYF	TRBV6-6	many	TRBJ2-3	-
TGTGCCAGCAGTGAGACGTCAGATACGCAGTATTTT	CASSETSDTQYF	TRBV2	-	TRBJ2-3	-
TGTGCCAGCAGCCCGGCGGTTGGCAATCAGCCCCAGCATTTT	CASSPAVGNQPQHF	TRBV7-9	few	TRBJ1-5	-
TGTGCCAGCAGCCTACAGAATCAGCCCCAGCATTTT	CASSLQNQPQHF	TRBV13	many	TRBJ1-5	-
TGTGCCAGCAGTGATGGACAGGGCTACGAGCAGTACTTC	CASSDGQGYEQYF	TRBV6-1	few	TRBJ2-7	TRBD1
TGTGCCAGCAGCTTAGGCGTTATTCCCAACAATGAGCAGTTCTTC	CASSLGVIPNNEQFF	TRBV7-8	many	TRBJ2-1	-
TGCAGTGCTAGAAAGTCTGACTATGGCTACACCTTC	CSARKSDYGYTF	TRBV20-1	few	TRBJ1-2	-
TGCGCCAGCAGCTCAACTACAGGGTTAGATACGCAGTATTTT	CASSSTTGLDTQYF	TRBV5-1	-	TRBJ2-3	-
TGTGCCAGCAGCCCCGCGGGAAAGGGGCGGGGGGAGACCCAGTACTTC	CASSPAGKGRGETQYF	TRBV11-2	many	TRBJ2-5	TRBD2
TGCAGTGCACGCCGGGACAGGGAAGACGAGCAGTACTTC	CSARRDREDEQYF	TRBV20-1	-	TRBJ2-7	TRBD1
TGCGCCAGCAGCTTGCAGGGAGTCACTGGAAACACCATATATTTT	CASSLQGVTGNTIYF	TRBV5-1	-	TRBJ1-3	-
TGTGCCAGCAGCAACCTGAGCGGGGGGTCCACAGATACGCAGTATTTT	CASSNLSGGSTDTQYF	TRBV28	-	TRBJ2-3	TRBD2
TGTGCCAGCAGCCAAGCTGGAAGGACCATCTATGGCTACACCTTC	CASSQAGRTIYGYTF	TRBV3-1	many	TRBJ1-2	-
TGTGCCACCAGCAGTCAGGGGGCCGAGGAAAAACTGTTTTTT	CATSSQGAEEKLFF	TRBV15	-	TRBJ1-4	TRBD1
TGTGCCAGCAGCGGGGGGACCGGGGAGCTGTTTTTT	CASSGGTGELFF	TRBV6-5	many	TRBJ2-2	TRBD2
TGTGCCAGCAGCCCTCCACCGACCGGGGACAATGAGCAGTTCTTC	CASSPPPTGDNEQFF	TRBV3-1	many	TRBJ2-1	-
TGTGCCAGCAGTGGAGGGACAGAGGATGAAAAACTGTTTTTT	CASSGGTEDEKLFF	TRBV12-3/TRBV12-4	many	TRBJ1-4	TRBD1
TGTGCCAGCAGTGTAGCCCGGAACACCGGGGAGCTGTTTTTT	CASSVARNTGELFF	TRBV2	-	TRBJ2-2	-
TGTGCCAGCAGCCTCCGACCGGTAGAGGTTGAGAATCAGCCCCAGCATTTT	CASSLRPVEVENQPQHF	TRBV7-8	many	TRBJ1-5	-
TGTGCCAGCAGCCAAGATCAGGACCCCTCCTACGAGCAGTACTTC	CASSQDQDPSYEQYF	TRBV4-2	many	TRBJ2-7	-
TGTGCCAGCAGTTTCGGGGGGGTTAGTTCACCCCTCCACTTT	CASSFGGVSSPLHF	TRBV27	many	TRBJ1-6	-
TGTGCCACCAGTGGGACGGTGACTGGGCAGCCCCAGCATTTT	CATSGTVTGQPQHF	TRBV24-1	-	TRBJ1-5	-
TGTGCCAGCAGTTACCCCGGACAGGGGCAGCCCCAGCATTTT	CASSYPGQGQPQHF	TRBV6-6	many	TRBJ1-5	TRBD1
TGTGCCAGCAGTTGGACTTCGAACACCGGGGAGCTGTTTTTT	CASSWTSNTGELFF	TRBV27	few	TRBJ2-2	-
TGCAGCGGCGTACCGACGGGGTTATGGACTAGCCGAAGATTCTCTGGGGCCAACGTCCTGACTTTC	CSGVPTGLWTSRRFSGANVLTF	TRBV29-1	many	TRBJ2-6	TRBD2
TGTGCCAGCAGCCAAGCGCTTGGCAGGGGGGATCAGCCCCAGCATTTT	CASSQALGRGDQPQHF	TRBV4-2	-	TRBJ1-5	TRBD1
TGTGCCATCAGGGCCAGGGAAGGGAGCAATCAGCCCCAGCATTTT	CAIRAREGSNQPQHF	TRBV10-3	few	TRBJ1-5	-
TGTGCCAGCAGCTCCCGGACGGTGGGAGATGGCTACACCTTC	CASSSRTVGDGYTF	TRBV7-2	many	TRBJ1-2	-
TGTGCCAGCAGGGCCGGGCCCCTGGGCACTGAAGCTTTCTTT	CASRAGPLGTEAFF	TRBV12-3/TRBV12-4	-	TRBJ1-1	-
TGTGCCAGCAGCTTGGCGGCAGTGAGTCAGCCCCAGCATTTT	CASSLAAVSQPQHF	TRBV5-6	-	TRBJ1-5	-
TGTGCCAGCAGCCAAGATATTACGACAGACGATGGCTACACCTTC	CASSQDITTDDGYTF	TRBV3-1	many	TRBJ1-2	-
TGTGCCAGCAGCCCGCGGACACGGCGGATGGAGACCCAGTACTTC	CASSPRTRRMETQYF	TRBV11-2	-	TRBJ2-5	-